This T cell receptor beta chain was captured in a study of T cell responses to AZD1222 COVID-19 vaccine (dated by TCRdb to about 2021). The study in broad terms: AZD1222 recipients with second doses at about 4 weeks or about 12 weeks were pooled, because spike-specific TCR depth and breadth did not differ between schedules. Trial participants were enrolled by age into 18-55, 56-69 and 70-plus year subgroups, with roughly 160, 29 and 62 TCR-sequenced participants respectively. TCR sequencing was performed for more than 230 trial participants, of whom approximately 200 were given two doses of AZD1222 and approximately 26 were given two doses of MenACWY control vaccine. Study-level results and caveats: The vaccine-associated CD4 TCRs covered the entire spike protein, and the dominant responses fell in regions 160-218 and 743-854. Because no day 14 peak-response samples were available, repertoires were characterized only after the peak T cell response. In the small 56-69-year group, the increase in depth fell short of significance, most likely because of low power. After two AZD1222 doses, both the breadth and the depth of spike-specific TCRs were significantly higher than at day 0 and than in MenACWY recipients. Participants were mostly white British, with more females than males. The authors suggested clonal diversity may have been underestimated. Nearly half of unique spike-specific TCRs reportedly recognized epitopes outside regions mutated in the B.1.351 and B.1.1.7 variants. Only five to seven AZD1222 recipients were SARS-CoV-2 seropositive at baseline, limiting conclusions about previously exposed vaccinees.

With regard to this clone: Its antigen remains undetermined. No per-base quality is available; no much larger clone lies one base away.

The CDR3 regions of human TCRbeta chains were analyzed by immunosequencing. The authors processed their data as follows. Repertoire TCRs were checked for matches against a reference library of SARS-CoV-2-specific TCRs that had been generated using the MIRA antigen-specificity platform. Breadth was defined as the fraction of unique TCRs that were SARS-CoV-2-associated, and depth was defined as the fraction of total T cells that were SARS-CoV-2-associated. Using the MIRA data, each spike-specific TCR was mapped to the spike region that the TCR reacts to and placed in a CD4 or CD8 class. Log10-transformed breadth and depth values were compared by one-way ANOVA with Sidak's multiple comparisons tests. TCRdb took this table from immuneACCESS and kept in-frame rearrangements with V and J called. Such tables lack part of the clones; where checked against another copy, unresolved V genes explain under half of the gap, and the rest is unexplained. From that table come the V and J calls and clone size; the DNA was used to work out D and trimming. The sample table shows roughly 150,000 clones, and 91% are seen once. Approximately 5% of the sample rests with the top ten.

In the paper's terms, the time point label means: baseline before first vaccination. Samples from vaccinated people were obtained from the UK trials COV001 and COV002, which included a single-blind randomized controlled phase 2/3 trial of AZD1222 (ChAdOx1 nCoV-19) in healthy adults. For TCRbeta chain sequencing, PBMC samples from trial participants were taken at day 0 and at day 28 after the second dose. CDR1 and CDR2 are read off the germline V gene (reference sequence) as SGHKS and YYEKEE. Compared with germline, V lacks 4 bases and J lacks 0 bases; bases without a gene match: 4. The CDR3 runs 15 residues from the cysteine to the phenylalanine. The CDR3 DNA has 45 bases and is translated from base 1.

Recombination joined TRBV5-5 with TRBJ1-2; the central 9 bases match TRBD1. The TCR was taken from an adult in good health. The material was peripheral blood, obtained on day 0 of AZD1222 vaccination. The DNA reads TGTGCCAGCAGCACCGGACAGGGGCCTAACTATGGCTACACCTTC. This translates into CASSTGQGPNYGYTF.